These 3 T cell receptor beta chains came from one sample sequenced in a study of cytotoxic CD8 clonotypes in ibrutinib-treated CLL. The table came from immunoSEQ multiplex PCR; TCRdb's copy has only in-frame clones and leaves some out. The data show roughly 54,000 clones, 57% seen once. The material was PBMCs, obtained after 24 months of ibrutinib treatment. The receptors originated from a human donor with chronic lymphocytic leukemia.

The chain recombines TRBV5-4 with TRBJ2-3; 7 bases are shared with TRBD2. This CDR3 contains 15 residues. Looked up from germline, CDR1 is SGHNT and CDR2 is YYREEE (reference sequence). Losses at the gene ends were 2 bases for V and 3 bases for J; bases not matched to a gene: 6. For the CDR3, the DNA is TGTGCCAGCAGCTTACCGGGGGGTAGGACAGATACGCAGTATTTT. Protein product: CASSLPGGRTDTQYF.

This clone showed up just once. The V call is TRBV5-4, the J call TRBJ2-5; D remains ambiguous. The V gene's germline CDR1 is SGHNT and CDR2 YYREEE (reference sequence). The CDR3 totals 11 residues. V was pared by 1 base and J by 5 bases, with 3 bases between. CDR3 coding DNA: TGTGCCAGCAGCTTGTCCGAGACCCAGTACTTC. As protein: CASSLSETQYF.

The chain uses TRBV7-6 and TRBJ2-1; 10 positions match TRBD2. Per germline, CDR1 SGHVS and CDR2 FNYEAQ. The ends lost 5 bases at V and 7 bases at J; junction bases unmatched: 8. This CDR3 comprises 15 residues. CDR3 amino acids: CASSPSGGAWNEQFF. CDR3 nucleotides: TGTGCCAGCAGCCCCAGCGGGGGGGCCTGGAATGAGCAGTTCTTC. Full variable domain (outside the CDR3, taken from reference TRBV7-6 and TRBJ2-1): GAGVSQSPRYKVTKRGQDVALRCDPISGHVSLYWYRQALGQGPEFLTYFNYEAQQDKSGLPNDRFSAERPEGSISTLTIQRTEQRDSAMYRCASSPSGGAWNEQFFGPGTRLTVL.